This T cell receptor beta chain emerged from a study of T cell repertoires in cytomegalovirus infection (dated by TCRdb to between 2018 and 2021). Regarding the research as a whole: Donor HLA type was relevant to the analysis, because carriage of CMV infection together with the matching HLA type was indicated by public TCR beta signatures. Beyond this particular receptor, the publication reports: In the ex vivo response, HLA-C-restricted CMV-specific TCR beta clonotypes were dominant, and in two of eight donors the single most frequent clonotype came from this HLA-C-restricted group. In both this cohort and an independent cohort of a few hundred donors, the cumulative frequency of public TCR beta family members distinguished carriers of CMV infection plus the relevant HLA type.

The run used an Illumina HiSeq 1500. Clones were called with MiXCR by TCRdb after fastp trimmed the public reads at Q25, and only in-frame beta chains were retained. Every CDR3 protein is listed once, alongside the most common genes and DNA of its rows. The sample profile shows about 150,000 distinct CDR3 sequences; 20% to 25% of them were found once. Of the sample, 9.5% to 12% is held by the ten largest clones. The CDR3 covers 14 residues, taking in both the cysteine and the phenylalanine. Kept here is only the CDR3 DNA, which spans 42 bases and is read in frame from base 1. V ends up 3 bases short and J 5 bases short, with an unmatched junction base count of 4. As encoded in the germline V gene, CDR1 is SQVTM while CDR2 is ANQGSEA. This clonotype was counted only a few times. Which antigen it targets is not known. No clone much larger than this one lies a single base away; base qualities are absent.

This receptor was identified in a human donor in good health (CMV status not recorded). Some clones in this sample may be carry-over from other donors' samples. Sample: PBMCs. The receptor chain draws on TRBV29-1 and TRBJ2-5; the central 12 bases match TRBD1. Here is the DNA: TGCAGCGTTGATGGGACAGGGGGCGGGGAGACCCAGTACTTC. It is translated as CSVDGTGGGETQYF.